These T cell receptor beta chains were read from a single sample in a study of cytomegalovirus exposure and HLA in healthy donors. Produced via immunoSEQ multiplex PCR; TCRdb's table is partial and in-frame only. The sample yields tens of thousands of clones, around 68% seen once. The sample consisted of PBMCs. The receptor source for this set is a young man in good health and CMV-seronegative. Both conserved end residues are part of each CDR3. Fields, in order: J gene, clone size, D gene, CDR3 length, V gene, CDR3 protein, CDR3 DNA. D genes are given only for firm matches. Size values are once, few and many counts, or a class for expanded clones, and some rows have none.

J: TRBJ2-2; size: few; D: TRBD2; length: 15; V: TRBV25-1; CDR3: CASSAGTSEVGELFF; DNA: TGTGCCAGCAGTGCCGGGACTAGTGAAGTCGGGGAGCTGTTTTTT
J: TRBJ1-2; size: .; D: .; length: 12; V: TRBV5-1; CDR3: CASSVPGGGYTF; DNA: TGCGCCAGCAGCGTCCCCGGAGGCGGCTACACCTTC
J: TRBJ2-6; size: once; D: TRBD2; length: 17; V: TRBV7-9; CDR3: CASSPSGRVSGANVLTF; DNA: TGTGCCAGCAGCCCCAGCGGGAGGGTCTCTGGGGCCAACGTCCTGACTTTC
J: TRBJ2-1; size: .; D: .; length: 17; V: TRBV6-1; CDR3: CASSEFTGGFFYNEQFF; DNA: TGTGCCAGCAGTGAATTCACTGGCGGTTTTTTCTACAATGAGCAGTTCTTC
J: TRBJ2-2; size: .; D: TRBD2; length: 18; V: TRBV5-1; CDR3: CASSTGLAGVSPTGELFF; DNA: TGCGCCAGCAGCACGGGACTAGCGGGAGTTTCTCCCACCGGGGAGCTGTTTTTT
J: TRBJ2-7; size: .; D: .; length: 14; V: TRBV5-4; CDR3: CASSPSGLPYEQYF; DNA: TGTGCCAGCAGCCCAAGCGGCTTACCCTACGAGCAGTACTTC
J: TRBJ2-7; size: .; D: TRBD2; length: 18; V: TRBV6-4; CDR3: CASDNFRASGRDSYEQYF; DNA: TGTGCCAGCGACAATTTCAGGGCTAGCGGGAGGGACTCCTACGAGCAGTACTTC
J: TRBJ2-7; size: .; D: .; length: 13; V: TRBV29-1; CDR3: CSVLQGFGYEQYF; DNA: TGCAGCGTCCTACAGGGCTTTGGGTACGAGCAGTACTTC
J: TRBJ1-1; size: .; D: .; length: 15; V: TRBV6-6; CDR3: CASSYFPRPNTEAFF; DNA: TGTGCCAGCAGTTACTTTCCTAGGCCGAACACTGAAGCTTTCTTT
J: TRBJ1-2; size: .; D: TRBD1; length: 19; V: TRBV6-4; CDR3: CASSDSYRYGQGNNYGYTF; DNA: TGTGCCAGCAGTGACTCCTACCGCTATGGACAGGGCAACAACTATGGCTACACCTTC
J: TRBJ2-7; size: .; D: .; length: 13; V: TRBV25-1; CDR3: CASSAGAPYEQYF; DNA: TGTGCCAGCAGTGCAGGGGCCCCCTACGAGCAGTACTTC
J: TRBJ2-1; size: .; D: TRBD2; length: 17; V: TRBV5-1; CDR3: CASSYMGLAGVFNEQFF; DNA: TGCGCCAGCAGCTACATGGGACTAGCGGGAGTGTTCAATGAGCAGTTCTTC
J: TRBJ2-7; size: .; D: .; length: 15; V: TRBV2; CDR3: CASMVGRNHIYEQYF; DNA: TGTGCCAGCATGGTGGGCCGAAATCATATCTACGAGCAGTACTTC
J: TRBJ1-1; size: .; D: .; length: 14; V: TRBV7-2; CDR3: CASSPHNSRQKAFF; DNA: TGTGCCAGCAGCCCCCACAACTCGAGACAGAAAGCTTTCTTT
J: TRBJ2-2; size: .; D: TRBD2; length: 17; V: TRBV7-8; CDR3: CASFYRGGRSLTGELFF; DNA: TGTGCCAGCTTCTACCGCGGGGGGCGATCCCTCACCGGGGAGCTGTTTTTT
J: TRBJ2-7; size: .; D: TRBD2; length: 14; V: TRBV7-9; CDR3: CASSPRGLASEQYF; DNA: TGTGCCAGCAGCCCTAGGGGACTAGCGAGCGAGCAGTACTTC
J: TRBJ2-5; size: .; D: .; length: 14; V: TRBV4-1; CDR3: CASSQEATRETQYF; DNA: TGCGCCAGCAGCCAAGAAGCTACGAGGGAGACCCAGTACTTC
J: TRBJ1-2; size: few; D: TRBD1; length: 14; V: TRBV9; CDR3: CASSAQSRTGGYTF; DNA: TGTGCCAGCAGCGCACAGTCCAGGACAGGTGGCTACACCTTC
J: TRBJ1-5; size: once; D: .; length: 13; V: TRBV30; CDR3: CAWSPRSNQPQHF; DNA: TGTGCCTGGAGTCCCCGGAGCAATCAGCCCCAGCATTTT
J: TRBJ1-1; size: .; D: .; length: 14; V: TRBV5-6; CDR3: CASSFPGVDTEAFF; DNA: TGTGCCAGCAGCTTCCCGGGGGTAGACACTGAAGCTTTCTTT
J: TRBJ2-7; size: .; D: TRBD1; length: 17; V: TRBV4-1; CDR3: CASSQDRGTGESYEQYF; DNA: TGCGCCAGCAGCCAAGATCGGGGGACAGGGGAATCCTACGAGCAGTACTTC
J: TRBJ2-3; size: .; D: .; length: 15; V: TRBV7-9; CDR3: CASTVPASSTDTQYF; DNA: TGTGCCAGCACCGTCCCCGCGTCTAGCACAGATACGCAGTATTTT
J: TRBJ1-2; size: .; D: .; length: 13; V: TRBV7-9; CDR3: CASSLPQGNGYTF; DNA: TGTGCCAGCAGCTTACCCCAGGGGAACGGCTACACCTTC
J: TRBJ1-2; size: few; D: .; length: 13; V: TRBV10-2; CDR3: CASSETAGYGYTF; DNA: TGCGCCAGCAGTGAGACGGCAGGCTATGGCTACACCTTC
J: TRBJ1-1; size: .; D: .; length: 16; V: TRBV19; CDR3: CASSGSTATINTEAFF; DNA: TGTGCCAGTAGTGGATCGACAGCGACAATCAACACTGAAGCTTTCTTT
J: TRBJ1-5; size: .; D: .; length: 14; V: TRBV7-8; CDR3: CASSLALMGQPQHF; DNA: TGTGCCAGCAGCTTAGCGCTAATGGGCCAGCCCCAGCATTTT
J: TRBJ2-5; size: .; D: TRBD2; length: 16; V: TRBV9; CDR3: CASSVGLAGVEETQYF; DNA: TGTGCCAGCAGCGTAGGTTTAGCGGGAGTGGAAGAGACCCAGTACTTC
J: TRBJ1-4; size: .; D: .; length: 17; V: TRBV5-1; CDR3: CASSFRDKVATNEKLFF; DNA: TGCGCCAGCAGCTTTCGAGACAAGGTTGCAACTAATGAAAAACTGTTTTTT
J: TRBJ1-4; size: .; D: .; length: 17; V: TRBV29-1; CDR3: CSVAFDLRLGANEKLFF; DNA: TGCAGCGTTGCCTTCGATTTGCGTCTCGGGGCTAATGAAAAACTGTTTTTT
J: TRBJ2-3; size: .; D: TRBD2; length: 16; V: TRBV18; CDR3: CASSPISGSSQDTQYF; DNA: TGTGCCAGCTCACCAATTAGCGGGAGCAGCCAAGATACGCAGTATTTT
J: TRBJ2-1; size: .; D: TRBD2; length: 15; V: TRBV5-1; CDR3: CASSNSLAGVGEQFF; DNA: TGCGCCAGCAGCAATTCACTAGCGGGGGTTGGGGAGCAGTTCTTC
J: TRBJ2-1; size: .; D: TRBD2; length: 17; V: TRBV27; CDR3: CASSPLRTSGFFDEQFF; DNA: TGTGCCAGCAGTCCCCTTCGGACTAGCGGGTTTTTCGATGAGCAGTTCTTC
J: TRBJ2-5; size: .; D: TRBD2; length: 16; V: TRBV19; CDR3: CASSIAASGRGETQYF; DNA: TGTGCCAGTAGTATAGCGGCTAGCGGGAGAGGGGAGACCCAGTACTTC
J: TRBJ1-4; size: .; D: .; length: 14; V: TRBV7-9; CDR3: CASSFGRLNEKLFF; DNA: TGTGCCAGCAGCTTCGGCAGGCTTAATGAAAAACTGTTTTTT
J: TRBJ2-3; size: .; D: .; length: 15; V: TRBV6-1; CDR3: CASTDDGRTRDTQYF; DNA: TGTGCCAGCACTGACGACGGTCGGACAAGAGATACGCAGTATTTT
J: TRBJ2-3; size: .; D: .; length: 12; V: TRBV5-6; CDR3: CASSFNSDTQYF; DNA: TGTGCCAGCAGCTTTAATTCAGATACGCAGTATTTT
J: TRBJ1-1; size: .; D: .; length: 15; V: TRBV6-1; CDR3: CASSGEGRMNTEAFF; DNA: TGTGCCAGCAGTGGGGAGGGTCGCATGAACACTGAAGCTTTCTTT
J: TRBJ2-5; size: .; D: TRBD1; length: 15; V: TRBV11-3; CDR3: CASSSPGQGQETQYF; DNA: TGTGCCAGCAGCTCCCCCGGACAGGGCCAAGAGACCCAGTACTTC
J: TRBJ1-5; size: .; D: .; length: 14; V: TRBV6-1; CDR3: CASVGQRSNQPQHF; DNA: TGTGCCAGCGTGGGGCAGCGAAGCAATCAGCCCCAGCATTTT
J: TRBJ1-2; size: .; D: .; length: 15; V: TRBV7-9; CDR3: CASSPAVGAVKGYTF; DNA: TGTGCCAGCAGCCCCGCGGTGGGGGCTGTTAAGGGCTACACCTTC
J: TRBJ1-5; size: .; D: .; length: 17; V: TRBV11-3; CDR3: CASSSPGPRSSNQPQHF; DNA: TGTGCCAGCAGCTCCCCCGGCCCCAGGTCTAGCAATCAGCCCCAGCATTTT
J: TRBJ2-1; size: .; D: TRBD2; length: 15; V: TRBV7-8; CDR3: CASSISSGLNNEQFF; DNA: TGTGCCAGCAGCATATCTAGCGGCCTAAACAATGAGCAGTTCTTC
J: TRBJ2-7; size: .; D: TRBD2; length: 16; V: TRBV13; CDR3: CASSSLAAGAPYEQYF; DNA: TGTGCCAGCAGCTCCCTTGCAGCGGGGGCTCCCTACGAGCAGTACTTC
J: TRBJ1-2; size: .; D: .; length: 13; V: TRBV9; CDR3: CASSAGENYGYTF; DNA: TGTGCCAGCAGCGCGGGTGAGAACTATGGCTACACCTTC
J: TRBJ2-1; size: .; D: .; length: 15; V: TRBV6-1; CDR3: CASRPSLVGYNEQFF; DNA: TGTGCCAGCAGGCCTTCTCTAGTAGGATACAATGAGCAGTTCTTC
J: TRBJ2-3; size: .; D: .; length: 12; V: TRBV10-3; CDR3: CATSGDADTQYF; DNA: TGTGCCACCTCGGGTGATGCAGATACGCAGTATTTT
J: TRBJ2-7; size: .; D: .; length: 12; V: TRBV19; CDR3: CASSVIRGEQYF; DNA: TGTGCCAGTAGTGTGATCAGGGGCGAGCAGTACTTC
J: TRBJ2-7; size: .; D: .; length: 14; V: TRBV18; CDR3: CASSPSRAAYEQYF; DNA: TGTGCCAGCTCACCTTCCAGGGCAGCCTACGAGCAGTACTTC
J: TRBJ2-4; size: once; D: .; length: 13; V: TRBV5-6; CDR3: CASSLGQSQVLYF; DNA: TGTGCCAGCAGCTTGGGACAGTCCCAGGTACTGTACTTC
J: TRBJ2-7; size: .; D: .; length: 14; V: TRBV11-2; CDR3: CASSPAGRSHEQYF; DNA: TGTGCCAGCAGCCCCGCGGGGAGGTCCCACGAGCAGTACTTC
J: TRBJ1-1; size: .; D: .; length: 14; V: TRBV14; CDR3: CASSHSGLNTEAFF; DNA: TGTGCCAGCAGCCATTCAGGTCTGAACACTGAAGCTTTCTTT
J: TRBJ2-1; size: .; D: TRBD2; length: 17; V: TRBV6-1; CDR3: CASSEAFRLAGDAEQFF; DNA: TGTGCCAGCAGTGAAGCGTTCAGGCTAGCGGGAGATGCTGAGCAGTTCTTC
J: TRBJ2-7; size: .; D: .; length: 12; V: TRBV7-9; CDR3: CASSQQSVEQYF; DNA: TGTGCCAGCAGCCAACAATCTGTCGAGCAGTACTTC
J: TRBJ2-7; size: .; D: TRBD2; length: 17; V: TRBV29-1; CDR3: CSAEPGRLPNRSYEQYF; DNA: TGCAGCGCTGAACCCGGGAGGCTACCCAACCGCTCCTACGAGCAGTACTTC